A single sample gave rise to the 10 T cell receptor beta chains below, sequenced in a study of prognosis after radiotherapy for stage I lung cancer. The TCR beta CDR3 region was amplified from genomic DNA, with two rounds of multiplex PCR being used for the amplification. Every TRBV and TRBJ gene had its own specific primer in first-round PCR. Via MiXCR, TCRdb re-called the multiplex PCR reads, giving one row per CDR3 protein. The sample lists roughly 15,000 distinct CDR3 sequences, roughly two fifths occurring once. The sample consisted of PBMCs, taken before or after stereotactic body radiation therapy (not recorded which). Receptors originate from a donor aged 50 or older with non-small cell lung cancer.

V gene TRBV30 combines with J gene TRBJ2-1, with D uncertain. Trimming pared 7 bases from V and 5 bases from J, leaving 12 bases between. The V gene's germline CDR1 is GTSNPN and CDR2 SVGIG (reference sequence). The length of the CDR3 is 12 residues. This CDR3 is CAFNLVDNEQFF. DNA for the CDR3: TGTGCCTTTAATCTAGTCGACAATGAGCAGTTCTTC.

This sequence joins TRBV27 and TRBJ2-3, with D possibly being TRBD2 (6 bases). Germline CDR1 reads MNHEY; CDR2 reads SMNVEV (reference sequence). The CDR3 contains 15 residues. Trimming took 1 base from V and 2 from J, leaving 10 bases between them. This CDR3 reads CASSLYAGYTDTQYF. In DNA form, the CDR3 reads TGTGCCAGCAGTTTATACGCGGGATACACAGATACGCAGTATTTT.

The rearrangement uses TRBV6-1 and TRBJ2-2; D is undetermined. The CDR3 runs 15 residues. Germline V CDR1 and CDR2: MNHNS, SASEGT. With 7 bases removed from V and 2 bases from J, the gap between germline ends came to 14 bases. CDR3 nucleotides: TGTGCCAGCACCTCTCGGGCCAAAAACACCGGGGAGCTGTTTTTT. The encoded protein is CASTSRAKNTGELFF.

This clonotype is deemed medium-sized. This rearrangement joins TRBV6-5 to TRBJ2-7; D remains unclear. This CDR3 region has 12 residues. CDR1 MNHEY and CDR2 SVGAGI come from the germline V gene. Between the trimmed V and J ends, which lost 1 base and 3 bases, there was a span of 4 bases. The CDR3 region is CASSYLNYEQYF. CDR3 coding DNA: TGTGCCAGCAGTTACTTGAACTACGAGCAGTACTTC.

This sequence joins TRBV9 and TRBJ1-2; D uncertain. The V and J ends lost 7 bases and 5 bases respectively, with 21 bases between them. This CDR3 spans 15 amino acids. Per the germline V gene, CDR1 is SGDLS and CDR2 is YYNGEE. The CDR3 loop reads CASGLYSGMDYGYTF. The CDR3 DNA is TGTGCCAGCGGCTTGTATTCCGGGATGGATTATGGCTACACCTTC.

This clonotype has ten or more counts. V usage is TRBV18 and J usage is TRBJ2-3; tentative D call: TRBD2 (6 bases). This CDR3 contains 15 residues. Germline V gene lookup returns CDR1 KGHSH and CDR2 LQKENI. Trimming left V 6 bases short and J 5 bases short, with 18 bases between. CDR3 nucleotide sequence: TGTGCCAGCTCCATAACAGAAGCTAGCGAAGATACGCAGTATTTT. This gives the protein CASSITEASEDTQYF.

J is TRBJ1-3 and V is TRBV24-1, with TRBD1 matching over 8 bases. CDR3 length: 16 amino acids. Germline V gives CDR1 KGHDR, CDR2 SFDVKD. The V gene end was trimmed by 6 bases and the J gene end by 6 bases; junction bases not matched to a gene: 12. This chain's CDR3 is CATSSPIGQGVNTIYF. The CDR3 DNA sequence: TGTGCCACCAGTTCCCCTATTGGACAGGGTGTAAACACCATATATTTT.

This clonotype was seen ten or more times. The CDR3 sequence is CASSRSGGDYEQYF. In nucleotides, the CDR3 is TGTGCCAGCAGCCGGTCGGGAGGGGATTACGAGCAGTACTTC. The chain joins TRBV3-1 to TRBJ2-7; 8 bases align to TRBD2. Trimming took 4 bases from V and 4 from J; bases not matched to a gene: 6. The CDR3 covers 14 residues. Germline V gene lookup returns CDR1 LGHDT and CDR2 YNNKEL (reference sequence).

This clonotype was seen repeatedly, ten times or more. Compared with germline, one end of the junction differs, possibly owing to a read error. The V call is TRBV7-7, the J call TRBJ1-5; 8 bases are shared with TRBD1. Per germline, CDR1 SSHAT and CDR2 FNYEAQ (reference sequence). The CDR3 consists of 15 residues. This CDR3 reads CASSHRTGKGQPQHF. CDR3 in DNA: TGTGCTAGCAGCCACAGGACAGGGAAGGGTCAGCCCCAGCATTTT. The whole variable domain, filled in from reference TRBV7-7 and TRBJ1-5, reads GAGVSQSPRYKVTKRGQDVTLRCDPISSHATLYWYQQALGQGPEFLTYFNYEAQPDKSGLPSDRFSAERPEGSISTLTIQRTEQRDSAMYRCASSHRTGKGQPQHFGDGTRLSIL.

This chain joins TRBV20-1 and TRBJ2-3; 8 bases align to TRBD1. The CDR3 loop spans 14 amino acids. Germline V lookup: CDR1 DFQATT, CDR2 SNEGSKA (reference sequence). V lost 3 bases, J lost 4 bases, and 6 bases stayed unmatched. CDR3 loop: CSARDRVGSDTQYF. The CDR3, as DNA: TGCAGTGCTAGGGACAGGGTAGGGTCAGATACGCAGTATTTT.